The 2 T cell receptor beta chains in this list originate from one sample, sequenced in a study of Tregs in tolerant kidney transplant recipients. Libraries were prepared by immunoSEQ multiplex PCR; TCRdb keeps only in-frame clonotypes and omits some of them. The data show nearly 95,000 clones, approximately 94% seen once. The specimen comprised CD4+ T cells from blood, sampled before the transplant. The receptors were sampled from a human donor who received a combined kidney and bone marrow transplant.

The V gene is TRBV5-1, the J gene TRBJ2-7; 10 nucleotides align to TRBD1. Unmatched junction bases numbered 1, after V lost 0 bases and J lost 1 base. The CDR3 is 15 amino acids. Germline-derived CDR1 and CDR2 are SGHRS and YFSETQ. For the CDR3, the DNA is TGCGCCAGCAGCTTGGGACAGGGGGCATCCTACGAGCAGTACTTC. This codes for CASSLGQGASYEQYF.

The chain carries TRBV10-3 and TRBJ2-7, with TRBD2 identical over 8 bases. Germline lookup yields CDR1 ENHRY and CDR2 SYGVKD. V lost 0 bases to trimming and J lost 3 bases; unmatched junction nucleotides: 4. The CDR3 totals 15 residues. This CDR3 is CAISESISGNYEQYF. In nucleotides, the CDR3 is TGTGCCATCAGTGAGTCGATTAGCGGGAACTACGAGCAGTACTTC.